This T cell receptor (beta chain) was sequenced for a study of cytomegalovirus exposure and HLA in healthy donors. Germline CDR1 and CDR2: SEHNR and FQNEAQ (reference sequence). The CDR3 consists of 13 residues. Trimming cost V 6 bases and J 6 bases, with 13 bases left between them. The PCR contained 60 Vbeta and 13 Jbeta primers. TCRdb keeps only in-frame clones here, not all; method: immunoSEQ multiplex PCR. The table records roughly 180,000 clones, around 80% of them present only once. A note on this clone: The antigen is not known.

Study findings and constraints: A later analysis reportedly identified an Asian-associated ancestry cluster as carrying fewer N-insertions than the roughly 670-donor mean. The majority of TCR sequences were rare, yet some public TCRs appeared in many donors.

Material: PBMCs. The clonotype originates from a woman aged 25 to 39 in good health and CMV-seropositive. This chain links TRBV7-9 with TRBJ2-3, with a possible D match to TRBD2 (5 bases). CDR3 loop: CASRASGSDTQYF. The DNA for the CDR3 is TGTGCCAGCAGGGCAAGCGGTTCGGATACGCAGTATTTT.